These 5 T cell receptor beta chains were sequenced from one sample in a study of siplizumab effects on memory and regulatory T cells. The repertoire was sequenced with immunoSEQ multiplex PCR; TCRdb's copy has only in-frame clones and lacks some. The sample includes 65,000 to 90,000 clones, approximately 93% seen only once; the top ten take roughly 5.2%. The sequencing input was CD8+ T cells sorted from blood. The receptor set was obtained from a human donor in good health.

The chain couples TRBV7-9 to TRBJ2-1, with D possibly TRBD1 on 7 matching bases. Germline V gene data show CDR1 as SEHNR and CDR2 as FQNEAQ (reference sequence). The length of the CDR3 is 13 residues. Between the trimmed V and J ends, which lost 7 bases and 5 bases, there was a span of 12 bases. For the CDR3, the DNA is TGTGCCAGCAACCAGGGGGGACACAATGAGCAGTTCTTC. Translated: CASNQGGHNEQFF.

The chain links TRBV7-2 to TRBJ1-2; D perhaps matches TRBD1 (6 bases). Germline CDR1 SGHTA, CDR2 FQGNSA. Between the trimmed V and J ends, which lost 8 bases and 4 bases, there was a span of 23 bases. CDR3 length equals 16 residues. The CDR3 loop reads CASGLIPAGEVYGYTF. The CDR3 DNA is TGTGCCAGCGGACTTATCCCGGCAGGGGAGGTCTATGGCTACACCTTC.

The gene calls are TRBV5-1 and TRBJ2-7; D may match TRBD1 or TRBD2 (5 bases each). The germline gives CDR1 SGHRS, CDR2 YFSETQ. V lost 3 bases to trimming and J lost 1 base, with 17 bases between them. The CDR3 runs 16 residues. CDR3 in amino acids: CASSWGNKLDSYEQYF. DNA of the CDR3: TGCGCCAGCAGCTGGGGGAACAAACTGGATTCCTACGAGCAGTACTTC.

In DNA, the CDR3 is TGTGCCAGCAGCTTAAGCGGGGGGGAAACCTACGAGCAGTACTTC. Encoded protein: CASSLSGGETYEQYF. This chain links TRBV27 with TRBJ2-7; 10 bases are a match to TRBD2. Germline V gene sequence: CDR1 MNHEY, CDR2 SMNVEV (reference sequence). The V and J ends lost 6 bases and 2 bases, in that order; junction bases with no gene match: 7. This CDR3 region has 15 residues.

The gene calls are TRBV19 and TRBJ1-4; 9 bases match TRBD1. Germline V lookup: CDR1 LNHDA, CDR2 SQIVND (reference sequence). The CDR3 is made up of 14 amino acids. Trimming took 8 bases from V and 6 from J; bases not matched to a gene: 7. CDR3 bases: TGTGCCAGTTCACAGGGGGCGCTGGATGAAAAACTGTTTTTT. Residues: CASSQGALDEKLFF.